Reported below is one T cell receptor beta chain. Its specificity is not known. This specimen comes from a study of lymphopenia after photon versus proton radiotherapy. Data came from immunoSEQ multiplex PCR; TCRdb stores just in-frame clones and leaves some out. The table includes approximately 62,000 clones, 65% to 85% detected once. Losses at the gene ends were 1 base for V and 5 bases for J; bases not matched to a gene: 3. Germline V gene lookup returns CDR1 SGHNT and CDR2 YENEEA. The CDR3 is made up of 15 amino acids. Study-wide findings and caveats: Better survival with proton therapy was suggested as possible, not demonstrated. Photon-treated patients lost naive T cells and TCR diversity; proton-treated stayed stable. After the lymphocyte nadir, photon-treated repertoires showed oligoclonal expansion, especially of CD8+ Temra cells.

This TCR was sampled from a man aged 60-69 years with pancreatic cancer. The chain couples TRBV11-3 to TRBJ2-7, with 12 nucleotides matching TRBD2. The sample in question was peripheral blood, obtained from a patient treated with proton-based radiotherapy. The CDR3, as DNA: TGTGCCAGCAGCTTAGGACTAGCGGGAGAGAACGAGCAGTACTTC. As protein: CASSLGLAGENEQYF. Variable domain in full (rest from reference TRBV11-3 and TRBJ2-7): EAGVVQSPRYKIIEKKQPVAFWCNPISGHNTLYWYLQNLGQGPELLIRYENEEAVDDSQLPKDRFSAERLKGVDSTLKIQPAELGDSAVYLCASSLGLAGENEQYFGPGTRLTVT.